This entry describes one T cell receptor beta chain. Antigen unknown. The sample is drawn from a study of shared clonotypes between healthy human individuals. Overall study results and limits: The study generally estimated greater richness for naive than memory subsets. Incompleteness in sorted-subset sequencing, despite large depth, was shown by rarefaction.

This CDR3 region has 13 residues. The V end lost 11 bases, the J end lost 5 bases, and 15 bases lay between the germline ends. The germline CDR1 and CDR2 sequences are SNHLY and FYNNEI. The assay was immunoSEQ multiplex PCR, and TCRdb's table has in-frame clones only and misses some. The sample has about 2.3 million clones, around 90% seen once. The sequence was collected from a man aged 18-30 years in good health. Some clones in this sample may be carry-over from other donors' samples. Sample: naive CD4+ T cells from PBMCs. Documented subset: CD45RA+ positively selected. This rearrangement joins TRBV2 to TRBJ2-2; D is undetermined. CDR3 sequence (DNA): TGTGCCGACCGGGCCATTAATACCGGGGAGCTGTTTTTT. It is translated as CADRAINTGELFF.